Presented here are 4 T cell receptor beta chains from one specimen sequenced in a study of graft-versus-host responses after intestinal transplantation. TCRdb's table, derived via immunoSEQ multiplex PCR, lists solely in-frame clones and lacks some. The table has 60,000 to 65,000 clones, 85% to 95% seen once. These receptors have no identified antigens. The sequences come from unstimulated CD8+ T cells sorted from spleen or lymph node cells, collected before transplant. All receptors come from a human donor who was the organ donor for an intestinal transplant.

The chain combines TRBV5-4 with TRBJ1-2; maybe TRBD1 (6 bases). The ends were cut back, 6 bases at V and 5 bases at J, with 14 bases in the middle. There are 13 residues in the CDR3. The germline CDR1 and CDR2 sequences are SGHNT and YYREEE (reference sequence). In DNA, the CDR3 is TGTGCCAGCACAGCGGGACATCAATATGGCTACACCTTC. Translated, it gives CASTAGHQYGYTF. The entire variable domain, with the rest obtained from reference TRBV5-4 and TRBJ1-2, is as follows: ETGVTQSPTHLIKTRGQQVTLRCSSQSGHNTVSWYQQALGQGPQFIFQYYREEENGRGNFPPRFSGLQFPNYSSELNVNALELDDSALYLCASTAGHQYGYTFGSGTRLTVV.

The chain employs TRBV7-9 and TRBJ1-2, with D possibly TRBD1 on 5 matching bases. The ends were cut back, 5 bases at V and 7 bases at J, with 14 bases in the middle. The CDR3 totals 13 residues. Per the germline V gene, CDR1 is SEHNR and CDR2 is FQNEAQ (reference sequence). The CDR3 region is CASSRDLGSGYTF. CDR3 nucleotide sequence: TGTGCCAGCAGCAGGGACTTAGGTTCTGGCTACACCTTC.

The rearrangement links TRBV19 to TRBJ2-1, with a possible D match to TRBD2 (5 bases). CDR1 is LNHDA, CDR2 SQIVND, per germline (reference sequence). The V end was cut by 6 bases, the J end by 7 bases, with 13 bases between. This CDR3 spans 13 amino acids. The CDR3: CASSPLTGNEQFF. In nucleotides, the CDR3 is TGTGCCAGTAGCCCCCTAACGGGGAATGAGCAGTTCTTC.

J is TRBJ2-3 and V is TRBV7-8; D is unclear. The CDR3 extends over 11 amino acids. Germline V lookup: CDR1 SGHVS, CDR2 FQNEAQ. Trimming removed 5 bases from V and 2 bases from J, with 2 bases in between. The CDR3 region is CASSLTDTQYF. In nucleotides, the CDR3 is TGTGCCAGCAGCCTCACAGATACGCAGTATTTT.